The 31 T cell receptor beta chains reported below all come from one sample, sequenced in a study of blood T cell repertoires in COVID-19 (dated by TCRdb to the early 2020s). Receptors were amplified or captured by the immunoSEQ multiplex PCR assay. Held by TCRdb, this immuneACCESS table contains in-frame sequences only and omits some clones. Under half of the omission traces to an unresolved V gene where checked; the cause of the rest is unknown. The sample has roughly 200,000 clones on record, 82% of them singletons. The ten largest clones represent 10% to 15% of the sample. What was sequenced was PBMCs or T cells enriched from blood (not recorded which). These receptors all stem from a man aged 35 to 55 who had recovered from COVID-19.

The J gene is TRBJ1-6, the V gene TRBV3-1 (or the pseudogene TRBV3-2), with D possibly being TRBD1 (5 bases). Germline CDR1 LGHDT, CDR2 YNNKEL (reference sequence). This CDR3 is built from 14 residues. V was pared by 1 base and J by 9 bases, with 10 bases between. The CDR3: CASSQAGIGSPLHF. The CDR3, as DNA: TGTGCCAGCAGCCAAGCAGGGATAGGTTCACCCCTCCACTTT.

The CDR3 DNA reads as TGCGCCAGCAGCCAAGGGGGCCTAGGGGCGCAGGACACTGAAGCTTTCTTT. This sequence encodes CASSQGGLGAQDTEAFF. The chain carries TRBV4-3 and TRBJ1-1; perhaps TRBD1 as D (5 bases). The germline V and J ends were trimmed by 1 base and 3 bases, with 18 bases remaining between them. The CDR3 length is 17 residues. Germline values: CDR1 LGHNA, CDR2 YSLEER.

The V gene is TRBV15, the J gene TRBJ2-1, with 15 nucleotides matching TRBD2. CDR3 length: 15 residues. Germline V CDR1 and CDR2: LNHNV, YYDKDF (reference sequence). With 6 bases clipped from V and 9 bases from J, the junction kept 6 bases outside the gene matches. This CDR3 is CATRRTSGRVTEQFF. The CDR3 DNA follows: TGTGCCACCAGGAGGACTAGCGGGAGGGTTACTGAGCAGTTCTTC.

The gene calls are TRBV12-3 or TRBV12-4 and TRBJ1-3; possibly TRBD1 for D (5 bases). CDR3 size: 12 residues. V was clipped by 10 bases and J by 7 bases, with 14 bases between them. CDR3 DNA sequence: TGTGCCACCGCAGGGCTGAGGAACACCATATATTTT. Translating it yields CATAGLRNTIYF.

This chain uses TRBV5-1 with TRBJ1-2; unclear D gene. V lost 4 bases, J lost 8 bases, and 15 bases lay in between. The V gene's germline CDR1 is SGHRS and CDR2 YFSETQ. The CDR3 is 13 amino acids. CDR3 loop: CASSHGWVGGYTF. The CDR3 DNA is TGCGCCAGCAGCCACGGATGGGTGGGCGGCTACACCTTC.

A single count supports this clone. This rearrangement joins TRBV28 to TRBJ2-7, with 8 bases that match TRBD2. The CDR3 has 14 amino acids. J lost 3 bases, V lost 3 bases, and 4 bases had no gene match. Germline CDR1 and CDR2: MDHEN and SYDVKM. The CDR3 DNA reads TGTGCCAGCAGTTTGGAGACTAGCGTCTACGAGCAGTACTTC. It yields the protein CASSLETSVYEQYF. The full variable domain, rest sourced from reference TRBV28 and TRBJ2-7, is DVKVTQSSRYLVKRTGEKVFLECVQDMDHENMFWYRQDPGLGLRLIYFSYDVKMKEKGDIPEGYSVSREKKERFSLILESASTNQTSMYLCASSLETSVYEQYFGPGTRLTVT.

This clone was found once. The chain combines TRBV19 with TRBJ1-1, with 12 bases lining up with TRBD1. Trimming removed 3 bases from V and 7 bases from J; junction bases left unmatched: 9. The germline CDR1 and CDR2 sequences are LNHDA and SQIVND (reference sequence). This CDR3 has 16 amino acids. This chain's CDR3 is CASSIDGTGGAGEAFF. Here the CDR3 DNA reads TGTGCCAGTAGTATTGACGGGACAGGGGGCGCCGGTGAAGCTTTCTTT.

The chain carries TRBV12-3 or TRBV12-4 and TRBJ1-1; 7 nucleotides line up with TRBD1. The CDR3 has 13 amino acids. V dropped 6 bases and J dropped 7; count of bases not matched to a gene: 8. CDR3 DNA sequence: TGTGCCAGCAGCCTACGGACAGGAGGTGAAGCTTTCTTT. Translated: CASSLRTGGEAFF.

CDR3 coding DNA: TGTGCCACCAGCACCAGGGGTGGGCAAGAGACCCAGTACTTC. Translated, it gives CATSTRGGQETQYF. The genes are TRBV15 and TRBJ2-5; D perhaps matches TRBD1 (6 bases). CDR1 and CDR2 (germline): LNHNV, YYDKDF (reference sequence). The CDR3 is made up of 14 amino acids. Trimming pared 4 bases from V and 2 bases from J, leaving 11 bases between.

The chain joins TRBV7-2 to TRBJ2-3; 11 nucleotides line up with TRBD1. In germline, CDR1 is SGHTA, CDR2 FQGNSA. This CDR3 comprises 16 residues. V shed 0 bases and J 4 bases; nucleotides not matched to a gene: 3. For the CDR3, the DNA is TGTGCCAGCAGCTTAGCGGGACAGGGGGTGGCAGATACGCAGTATTTT. Translated: CASSLAGQGVADTQYF.

This clone was detected only once. The chain joins TRBV5-1 to TRBJ2-1; the D gene is possibly TRBD1 (6 bases). The CDR3 has 18 residues. Germline CDR1 and CDR2: SGHRS and YFSETQ. The V end was cut by 6 bases, the J end by 2 bases, with 24 bases between. The CDR3 region has the DNA TGCGCCAGCATGCTAGAGGGATTAAACAGGGCTACCTACAATGAGCAGTTCTTC. Translating it yields CASMLEGLNRATYNEQFF.

This clone showed up just a few times. The chain links TRBV12-3 or TRBV12-4 to TRBJ1-1, with unresolved D. V was shortened by 3 bases and J by 2 bases, with 7 bases between the two germline ends. This CDR3 region has 13 residues. The CDR3 loop is CASSFGGNTEAFF. The CDR3 DNA is TGTGCCAGCAGTTTTGGCGGTAACACTGAAGCTTTCTTT.

The rearrangement uses TRBV28 and TRBJ2-2; 7 bases map to TRBD2. The CDR3 is 17 residues long. Germline-derived CDR1 and CDR2 are MDHEN and SYDVKM. With V trimmed by 6 bases and J by 2 bases, 12 bases remained unmatched. CDR3: CASSPIVASGNTGELFF. The CDR3 DNA is TGTGCCAGCAGCCCGATCGTTGCTAGCGGAAACACCGGGGAGCTGTTTTTT.

This clone was counted between two and nine times. The chain carries TRBV5-1 and TRBJ2-7; 9 bases line up with TRBD1. The J segment lost 3 bases and the V segment lost 1 base, leaving 11 bases of the junction unmatched. CDR3 size: 17 residues. From germline, CDR1 is SGHRS and CDR2 YFSETQ. The CDR3 coding sequence is TGCGCCAGCAGCTTGCGTGGACAGGGGCTGGCTGGCTACGAGCAGTACGTC. This gives the protein CASSLRGQGLAGYEQYV.

The V and J genes are TRBV24-1 and TRBJ1-2; the D is unclear. Germline CDR1 reads KGHDR; CDR2 reads SFDVKD. The CDR3 totals 14 residues. Trimming pared 3 bases from V and 5 bases from J, leaving 12 bases between. Here the CDR3 reads CATSDTKTGYGYTF. CDR3 DNA: TGTGCCACCAGTGATACCAAGACGGGGTATGGCTACACCTTC.

The chain combines TRBV19 with TRBJ1-1; possibly TRBD1 for D (5 bases). V shed 1 base and J shed 1 base, with 22 bases lying between them. The length of the CDR3 is 19 residues. CDR1 and CDR2 (germline): LNHDA, SQIVND (reference sequence). The CDR3 DNA follows: TGTGCCAGTAGTATAGGTCCCTTCGGGAGGGGAGTGAGGAACACTGAAGCTTTCTTT. It codes for CASSIGPFGRGVRNTEAFF.

The rearrangement joins TRBV11-2 to TRBJ1-2, with 9 bases fitting TRBD1. Trimming cost V 5 bases and J 6 bases; bases outside gene matches: 7. This CDR3 has 14 residues. From germline, CDR1 is SGHAT and CDR2 FQNNGV. The CDR3 is CASSLLTGGDGYTF. CDR3 nucleotide sequence: TGTGCCAGCAGCCTACTTACAGGGGGCGATGGCTACACCTTC.

This chain connects TRBV19 to TRBJ1-2; no reliable D call. Trimming took off 3 bases at V and 2 bases at J, with 4 bases between the two ends. Germline CDR1 LNHDA, CDR2 SQIVND (reference sequence). The CDR3 covers 12 residues. DNA for the CDR3: TGTGCCAGTAGTATTCTCAACTATGGCTACACCTTC. Its translation: CASSILNYGYTF.

This clone occurred once. This chain connects TRBV5-1 to TRBJ1-2, with TRBD1 matching 9 bases. This CDR3 has 12 residues. The ends lost 4 bases at V and 8 bases at J; junction bases unmatched: 3. Per germline, CDR1 SGHRS and CDR2 YFSETQ. In DNA form, the CDR3 reads TGCGCCAGCAGCACCGGACAGGGGGGCTACACCTTC. Translation: CASSTGQGGYTF.

The chain has TRBV3-1 (or the pseudogene TRBV3-2) and TRBJ1-1; the D is unclear. The ends were cut back, 4 bases at V and 7 bases at J, with 10 bases in the middle. The CDR3 contains 12 residues. CDR1 is LGHDT, CDR2 YNNKEL, per germline (reference sequence). The CDR3 DNA reads as TGTGCCAGCAGCCCTTCCGGGAGTGAAGCTTTCTTT. Translating it yields CASSPSGSEAFF.

The V call is TRBV27, the J call TRBJ1-6; D is undetermined. This CDR3 spans 16 amino acids. V lost 2 bases and J 3 bases, leaving 11 bases between the germline ends. Per germline, CDR1 MNHEY and CDR2 SMNVEV (reference sequence). The CDR3 DNA is TGTGCCAGCAGTTTAACGGCGGCAAACTATAATTCACCCCTCCACTTT. Its protein product is CASSLTAANYNSPLHF.

The chain recombines TRBV28 with TRBJ1-4; TRBD1 matches at 7 bases. After removal of 2 bases from V and 2 bases from J, the junction contained 2 bases not matched to a gene. Germline lookup yields CDR1 MDHEN and CDR2 SYDVKM. This CDR3 spans 15 amino acids. In DNA, the CDR3 is TGTGCCAGCAGTTTACCAGGGGGGACTAATGAAAAACTGTTTTTT. It translates to CASSLPGGTNEKLFF.

This clone showed up just once. The V call is TRBV4-3, the J call TRBJ1-5; D remains unclear. V was pared by 0 bases and J by 1 base, with 10 bases between. The germline V gene has CDR1 LGHNA and CDR2 YSLEER. The CDR3 has 16 amino acids. The CDR3 spells CASSQDSEGSNQPQHF. As DNA, the CDR3 is TGCGCCAGCAGCCAAGACAGTGAGGGAAGCAATCAGCCCCAGCATTTT.

The DNA of the CDR3 is TGTGCCAGCAGTTCTGTAACTAAAGGGGTGCATTTT. Amino acids: CASSSVTKGVHF. The chain carries TRBV6-2 or TRBV6-3 and TRBJ1-5; a weak D match, TRBD1 (5 bases). Trimming removed 4 bases from V and 15 bases from J, with 16 bases in between. The CDR3 is made up of 12 amino acids. CDR1 and CDR2 (germline): MNHEY, SVGEGT.

The J gene is TRBJ1-5, the V gene TRBV30, with D uncertain. The germline V gene has CDR1 GTSNPN and CDR2 SVGIG (reference sequence). V lost 0 bases and J lost 5, with 14 bases in between. This CDR3 region has 15 residues. CDR3 nucleotide sequence: TGTGCCTGGAGTGTAACGGCAGGATTCGATCAGCCCCAGCATTTT. Translation: CAWSVTAGFDQPQHF. The whole variable domain, remainder taken from reference TRBV30 and TRBJ1-5, is SQTIHQWPATLVQPVGSPLSLECTVEGTSNPNLYWYRQAAGRGLQLLFYSVGIGQISSEVPQNLSASRPQDRQFILSSKKLLLSDSGFYLCAWSVTAGFDQPQHFGDGTRLSIL.

For the CDR3, the DNA is TGTGCCAGTAGTATTAGGGCAGGGAACCACAATCAGCCCCAGCATTTT. The encoded protein is CASSIRAGNHNQPQHF. The V and J genes are TRBV19 and TRBJ1-5; tentative D call: TRBD1 (5 bases). V was pared by 3 bases and J by 3 bases, with 15 bases between. This CDR3 is built from 16 residues. From germline, CDR1 is LNHDA and CDR2 SQIVND (reference sequence).

This chain uses TRBV10-3 with TRBJ2-7; TRBD2 might be the D (5 bases). V was trimmed by 6 bases and J by 1 base, leaving 13 bases between them. From germline, CDR1 is ENHRY and CDR2 SYGVKD. CDR3 size: 14 residues. The CDR3 spells CAIRGVDGSYEQYF. The CDR3 nucleotides read TGTGCCATCAGGGGAGTGGACGGGTCCTACGAGCAGTACTTC.

The rearrangement joins TRBV11-3 to TRBJ1-1; D is possibly TRBD1 (5 bases). This CDR3 is 13 amino acids long. The germline gives CDR1 SGHNT, CDR2 YENEEA. V lost 3 bases to trimming and J lost 7 bases, with 12 bases between them. Here the CDR3 reads CASSLGGGGEAFF. In DNA form, the CDR3 reads TGTGCCAGCAGCTTGGGGGGTGGAGGTGAAGCTTTCTTT.

The V call is TRBV5-4, the J call TRBJ2-2; TRBD2 matches at 9 bases. Unmatched junction bases numbered 10, after V lost 4 bases and J lost 6 bases. CDR1 SGHNT and CDR2 YYREEE come from the germline V gene (reference sequence). This CDR3 comprises 16 residues. Written as DNA, the CDR3 is TGTGCCAGCAGCCCCTTAGCGGGAGCGTTTGCCGGGGAGCTGTTTTTT. This encodes CASSPLAGAFAGELFF.

V is TRBV28 and J is TRBJ1-5; 9 bases line up with TRBD1. Germline V gives CDR1 MDHEN, CDR2 SYDVKM. This CDR3 is built from 16 residues. Trimming took 4 bases from V and 6 from J; bases not matched to a gene: 10. The CDR3: CASSSLTGGEFQPQHF. The CDR3 DNA is TGTGCCAGCAGTTCGCTGACAGGGGGTGAATTTCAGCCCCAGCATTTT.

This chain joins TRBV5-5 and TRBJ1-5; D might be TRBD1 (6 bases). Trimming pared 0 bases from V and 5 bases from J, leaving 15 bases between. The germline CDR1 and CDR2 sequences are SGHKS and YYEKEE (reference sequence). The CDR3 is 16 amino acids. In DNA form, the CDR3 reads TGTGCCAGCAGCTTGGGTGGGGGGGGCCCCCATCAGCCCCAGCATTTT. It codes for CASSLGGGGPHQPQHF. Drawing the rest from reference TRBV5-5 and TRBJ1-5, the complete variable domain is DAGVTQSPTHLIKTRGQQVTLRCSPISGHKSVSWYQQVLGQGPQFIFQYYEKEERGRGNFPDRFSARQFPNYSSELNVNALLLGDSALYLCASSLGGGGPHQPQHFGDGTRLSIL.